This T cell receptor (beta chain) was sequenced during a study of T cell repertoires in cytomegalovirus infection. The overall study: It was recently identified HLA-C-restricted and well-studied HLA-B-restricted CMV epitopes that the study used.

To note about this clonotype: Antigen unknown.

This CDR3 region has 13 residues. V gave up 7 bases and J gave up 4 bases, with 12 bases separating them. CDR1 and CDR2 (germline): SEHNR, FQNEAQ (reference sequence). Via MiXCR, TCRdb re-called the reads, giving one row per CDR3 protein. The data hold roughly 990,000 distinct CDR3 sequences, with less than 35% observed a single time. This specimen consisted of cultured CD8+ T cells from PBMCs, obtained from culture after CMV antigen stimulation. The chain recombines TRBV7-9 with TRBJ2-3; perhaps D is TRBD1 or TRBD2 (5 bases each). The receptor's source is a human donor in good health (CMV status not recorded). Some clones in this sample may be carry-over from other donors' samples. CDR3 sequence reads: CASTYVGADTQYF. In nucleotides, the CDR3 is TGTGCCAGCACATACGTGGGGGCAGATACGCAGTATTTT.